Below, 20 T cell receptor beta chains from the same sample are listed, as sequenced in a study of yellow fever vaccine responses in identical twins. TCRdb re-analysed the RT-PCR reads in MiXCR, keeping a single row per CDR3 protein. The table lists approximately 2,200 distinct CDR3 sequences, approximately 87% of them singletons, with under 4.5% in the top ten. The material was T cells from blood (PBMCs), unsorted or a sorted subset (not recorded which), obtained before or after yellow fever vaccination (not recorded which). Receptors originate from a woman under 30 who received the yellow fever vaccine.

The V gene is TRBV2, the J gene TRBJ1-5, with 9 bases fitting TRBD1. The trim removed 3 bases at V and 4 bases at J, leaving 4 bases unmatched. The CDR3 is 15 amino acids. CDR1 and CDR2 (germline): SNHLY, FYNNEI. In nucleotides, the CDR3 is TGTGCCAGCAGTGAGAGGGACAGGGCAAATCAGCCCCAGCATTTT. It specifies CASSERDRANQPQHF.

The gene calls are TRBV5-6 and TRBJ1-2, with D unclear. The length of the CDR3 is 13 residues. The V end lost 3 bases, the J end lost 2 bases, and 8 bases lay between the germline ends. Germline values: CDR1 SGHDT, CDR2 YYEEEE. CDR3: CASSWAANYGYTF. CDR3 bases: TGTGCCAGCAGCTGGGCGGCAAACTATGGCTACACCTTC. Together with reference TRBV5-6 and TRBJ1-2, the CDR3 gives the full variable domain: DAGVTQSPTHLIKTRGQQVTLRCSPKSGHDTVSWYQQALGQGPQFIFQYYEEEERQRGNFPDRFSGHQFPNYSSELNVNALLLGDSALYLCASSWAANYGYTFGSGTRLTVV.

This rearrangement joins TRBV7-8 to TRBJ2-7; D ambiguous. Germline loops: CDR1 SGHVS, CDR2 FQNEAQ. The CDR3 runs 12 residues. Trimming pared 1 base from V and 7 bases from J, leaving 8 bases between. The CDR3 DNA follows: TGTGCCAGCAGCTTAGGATCAATGGAGCAGTACTTC. It codes for CASSLGSMEQYF. The whole variable domain, filled in from reference TRBV7-8 and TRBJ2-7, reads GAGVSQSPRYKVAKRGQDVALRCDPISGHVSLFWYQQALGQGPEFLTYFQNEAQLDKSGLPSDRFFAERPEGSVSTLKIQRTQQEDSAVYLCASSLGSMEQYFGPGTRLTVT.

The genes are TRBV7-2 and TRBJ2-1; no firm D call. Germline assignment: CDR1 SGHTA and CDR2 FQGNSA. CDR3 length: 12 residues. Trimming shortened V by 2 bases and J by 7 bases, and 6 bases separated the two germline ends. The CDR3, as DNA: TGTGCCAGCAGCTTATCGCGGAATGAGCAGTTCTTC. Amino acid sequence: CASSLSRNEQFF.

This chain joins TRBV10-3 and TRBJ1-1; 10 bases are a match to TRBD1. CDR1 and CDR2 (germline): ENHRY, SYGVKD. There are 14 residues in the CDR3. The ends lost 2 bases at V and 3 bases at J; junction bases unmatched: 0. The CDR3 DNA follows: TGTGCCATCAGTGAGGGACAGGGGGACACTGAAGCTTTCTTT. Protein product: CAISEGQGDTEAFF.

The rearrangement links TRBV4-1 to TRBJ1-6; 10 bases agree with TRBD1. CDR1 and CDR2 (germline): MGHRA, YSYEKL. The J segment lost 10 bases and the V segment lost 0 bases, leaving 6 bases of the junction unmatched. There are 16 residues in the CDR3. The DNA for the CDR3 is TGCGCCAGCAGCCAAGATCCGGGACAGGGGATCTCACCCCTCCACTTT. Protein product: CASSQDPGQGISPLHF.

The chain joins TRBV10-3 to TRBJ1-1; TRBD1 matches 8 bases. V shed 0 bases, J shed 3 bases, and the junction held 3 bases outside the gene matches. CDR3 size: 15 residues. Germline CDR1 ENHRY, CDR2 SYGVKD. The CDR3 is CAISESIQGDTEAFF. The CDR3 nucleotides read TGTGCCATCAGTGAGTCGATACAGGGGGACACTGAAGCTTTCTTT.

This rearrangement joins TRBV18 to TRBJ1-1; D is unresolved. Trimming left V 3 bases short and J 6 bases short, with 8 bases between. Germline assignment: CDR1 KGHSH and CDR2 LQKENI. There are 12 residues in the CDR3. CDR3 residues: CASSPGGAEAFF. CDR3 bases: TGTGCCAGCTCACCGGGAGGTGCTGAAGCTTTCTTT.

The chain couples TRBV20-1 to TRBJ2-2; D unresolved. This CDR3 comprises 14 residues. Trimming stripped 1 base from V and 6 bases from J, with 12 bases between. CDR1 DFQATT and CDR2 SNEGSKA come from the germline V gene (reference sequence). CDR3 coding DNA: TGCAGTGCTAGAGTATCCGGTTTTTCCGGGGAGCTGTTTTTT. Protein sequence: CSARVSGFSGELFF.

A note on this clonotype: Germline and junction disagree at one end, which may indicate a read error. V is TRBV7-9 and J is TRBJ1-1, with 9 bases fitting TRBD1. This CDR3 has 15 amino acids. CDR1 SEHNR and CDR2 FQNEAQ come from the germline V gene (reference sequence). In DNA, the CDR3 is TGTGCCAGCAGCCTACAGGGGGCCTTGAAGACTGAAGCTTTCTTT. Translation: CASSLQGALKTEAFF.

This clonotype was counted once. The chain employs TRBV24-1 and TRBJ2-3; TRBD2 is a possible D gene (6 bases). The germline V gene encodes CDR1 KGHDR and CDR2 SFDVKD. The CDR3 length is 15 residues. V gave up 9 bases and J gave up 4 bases, with 19 bases separating them. CDR3 residues: CATGGIGFAADTQYF. CDR3 in DNA: TGTGCCACCGGAGGGATCGGGTTCGCGGCAGATACGCAGTATTTT.

This sequence joins TRBV5-1 and TRBJ2-2; D call uncertain. The V end was cut by 5 bases, the J end by 3 bases, with 8 bases between. Germline CDR1 SGHRS, CDR2 YFSETQ. This CDR3 has 13 residues. CDR3 sequence reads: CASRTTYTGELFF. Here the CDR3 DNA reads TGCGCCAGCAGAACAACGTACACCGGGGAGCTGTTTTTT. The variable domain in full, completed from reference TRBV5-1 and TRBJ2-2, reads KAGVTQTPRYLIKTRGQQVTLSCSPISGHRSVSWYQQTPGQGLQFLFEYFSETQRNKGNFPGRFSGRQFSNSRSEMNVSTLELGDSALYLCASRTTYTGELFFGEGSRLTVL.

This rearrangement joins TRBV2 to TRBJ2-7, with D uncertain. CDR3 length: 12 amino acids. CDR1 and CDR2 (germline): SNHLY, FYNNEI. V shed 1 base and J shed 4 bases, with 5 bases lying between them. The CDR3 DNA is TGTGCCAGCAGTGAAGACCAATACGAGCAGTACTTC. It specifies CASSEDQYEQYF. The variable domain in full, completed from reference TRBV2 and TRBJ2-7, reads EPEVTQTPSHQVTQMGQEVILRCVPISNHLYFYWYRQILGQKVEFLVSFYNNEISEKSEIFDDQFSVERPDGSNFTLKIRSTKLEDSAMYFCASSEDQYEQYFGPGTRLTVT.

The J gene is TRBJ2-7, the V gene TRBV2; the match to TRBD1 covers 10 bases. CDR1 SNHLY and CDR2 FYNNEI come from the germline V gene. The junction had 5 bases not matched to a gene; V was cut back by 4 bases and J by 5 bases. The CDR3 spans 14 residues. CDR3: CASSGQGALDEQYF. For the CDR3, the DNA is TGTGCCAGCAGTGGACAGGGGGCTCTGGACGAGCAGTACTTC.

V gene TRBV20-1 combines with J gene TRBJ2-2; D is undetermined. The CDR3 runs 13 residues. Germline-derived CDR1 and CDR2 are DFQATT and SNEGSKA (reference sequence). V lost 6 bases and J 6 bases, leaving 14 bases between the germline ends. The CDR3 nucleotides are TGCAGTGCGGGCCCCTCGGGTTCCGGGGAGCTGTTTTTT. It encodes CSAGPSGSGELFF.

The chain employs TRBV5-3 and TRBJ1-1, with a possible D match to TRBD1 (5 bases). TRBV5-3 is an open reading frame whose function is uncertain. This CDR3 has 15 residues. Trimming cost V 4 bases and J 5 bases, with 18 bases left between them. The CDR3 is CARSEGQGTETEAFF. DNA for the CDR3: TGTGCCAGAAGCGAGGGGCAGGGAACGGAGACTGAAGCTTTCTTT.

The J gene is TRBJ2-1, the V gene TRBV29-1, with TRBD1 matching over 10 bases. V lost 6 bases and J lost 8; bases outside the gene matches: 10. CDR3 size: 14 residues. Germline CDR1 is SQVTM and CDR2 is ANQGSEA. The CDR3 is CSVQTGGRWDEQFF. The CDR3 DNA follows: TGCAGCGTGCAGACAGGGGGCCGGTGGGATGAGCAGTTCTTC.

The V gene is TRBV2, the J gene TRBJ2-1; TRBD1 aligns across 10 bases. The trim removed 5 bases at V and 16 bases at J, leaving 5 bases unmatched. This CDR3 contains 11 residues. CDR1 SNHLY and CDR2 FYNNEI come from the germline V gene. CDR3 DNA: TGTGCCAGCAGTAGACGGGACAGGGGTTTCTTC. Translating it yields CASSRRDRGFF.

This chain joins TRBV10-3 and TRBJ2-4; D is perhaps TRBD1 or TRBD2 (5 bases each). V was clipped by 0 bases and J by 13 bases, with 13 bases between them. The CDR3 sequence is 13 residues long. Germline CDR1 and CDR2: ENHRY and SYGVKD. CDR3 coding DNA: TGTGCCATCAGTGAGTCGTCTGGCAGGGAGCAGTACTTC. Protein: CAISESSGREQYF.

The chain carries TRBV4-3 and TRBJ1-4; 11 bases are a match to TRBD1. With V trimmed by 5 bases and J by 12 bases, 17 bases remained unmatched. The CDR3 length is 17 residues. Germline V gene data show CDR1 as LGHNA and CDR2 as YSLEER. The CDR3 DNA sequence: TGCGCCAGCAGCGGTCGAAACGCGGGACAGGGGGGTCGTGAACTGTTTTTT. It specifies CASSGRNAGQGGRELFF.